Below are 16 T cell receptor beta chains sequenced from a single sample in a study of T cells in Graves' hyperthyroidism and ophthalmopathy. RNA transcripts provided the source from which TCR beta CDR3 regions were amplified. Primed by the HTBI set, a first-round RT-PCR was run on the TCR CDR3. TCRdb fed the multiplex PCR reads into MiXCR, producing one record per CDR3 protein. The table has approximately 260,000 distinct CDR3 sequences, roughly 15% seen once; the top ten hold about 33%. The sequenced material came from blood. These receptors all come from a woman aged 45-65 years with Graves' hyperthyroidism that later progressed to Graves' ophthalmopathy.

There are a few counts of this clonotype. The J gene is TRBJ1-3, the V gene TRBV9; the D is unclear. The CDR3 is 15 residues long. CDR1 and CDR2 from the germline V gene are SGDLS and YYNGEE. V was shortened by 4 bases and J by 0 bases, with 11 bases between the two germline ends. The CDR3 sequence: CASSPTANSGNTIYF. The CDR3 DNA reads TGTGCCAGCAGCCCGACGGCAAACTCTGGAAACACCATATATTTT.

The CDR3 loop reads CRTAQGGQYF. As DNA, the CDR3 is TGCAGAACAGCTCAAGGGGGGCAGTACTTC. The chain has TRBV20-1 and TRBJ2-7; perhaps TRBD1 as D (6 bases). Germline lookup yields CDR1 DFQATT and CDR2 SNEGSKA (reference sequence). CDR3 length: 10 residues.

The chain has TRBV25-1 and TRBJ1-4; a possible D gene is TRBD1 (5 bases). Germline V gene lookup returns CDR1 MGHDK and CDR2 SYGVNS. CDR3 length equals 14 residues. V lost 5 bases to trimming and J lost 13 bases, with 20 bases between them. CDR3 residues: CASSSGFGAQLLFF. CDR3 bases: TGTGCCAGCAGTTCAGGGTTTGGTGCCCAATTACTGTTTTTT.

This clonotype was recorded many times. This chain connects TRBV5-1 to TRBJ2-3, with TRBD1 identical over 10 bases. This CDR3 comprises 16 residues. V shed 1 base, J shed 4 bases, and the junction held 6 bases outside the gene matches. Germline V gene sequence: CDR1 SGHRS, CDR2 YFSETQ. In DNA form, the CDR3 reads TGCGCCAGCAGCTTGTCCGGACAGGGGGGAGCAGATACGCAGTATTTT. Amino acids: CASSLSGQGGADTQYF.

The sample holds many counts of this clonotype. The chain uses TRBV20-1 and TRBJ2-3; 8 nucleotides agree with TRBD2. Per the germline V gene, CDR1 is DFQATT and CDR2 is SNEGSKA (reference sequence). This CDR3 has 16 amino acids. With 5 bases clipped from V and 6 bases from J, the junction kept 16 bases outside the gene matches. The CDR3 sequence: CSAPPGTSSVWDTQYF. The CDR3 DNA sequence: TGCAGTGCTCCACCAGGGACTAGTTCAGTCTGGGATACGCAGTATTTT.

This clonotype was seen repeatedly, ten times or more. The chain uses TRBV6-1 and TRBJ2-7; 11 bases are shared with TRBD1. Germline CDR1 and CDR2: MNHNS and SASEGT. Trimming removed 3 bases from V and 5 bases from J; junction bases left unmatched: 9. CDR3 length equals 16 residues. The CDR3 here is CASSDGPWTGGNEQYF. CDR3 nucleotides: TGTGCCAGCAGTGATGGCCCATGGACAGGGGGCAACGAGCAGTACTTC.

V is TRBV7-2 and J is TRBJ2-7, with D possibly being TRBD1 (6 bases). Looked up from germline, CDR1 is SGHTA and CDR2 is FQGNSA. This CDR3 region has 16 residues. Between the trimmed V and J ends, which lost 1 base and 2 bases, there was a span of 15 bases. CDR3 coding DNA: TGTGCCAGCAGCTTAGTAGGAGGACAGACCCCCTACGAGCAGTACTTC. Translated, it gives CASSLVGGQTPYEQYF.

As to this clonotype: Mismatch with germline at one junction end may stem from a read error. The rearrangement joins TRBV7-7 to TRBJ2-2; D may match TRBD1 or TRBD2 (5 bases each). From germline, CDR1 is SSHAT and CDR2 FNYEAQ (reference sequence). CDR3 length equals 15 residues. This CDR3 is CASSLGRESTGELFF. The CDR3 DNA follows: TGTGCTAGCAGCTTAGGCAGGGAGAGCACCGGGGAGCTGTTTTTT.

The table lists this clonotype with many counts. V and J are TRBV20-1 and TRBJ2-5, with 12 bases fitting TRBD2. Germline-derived CDR1 and CDR2 are DFQATT and SNEGSKA (reference sequence). The CDR3 covers 16 residues. V lost 6 bases, J lost 5 bases, and 13 bases stayed unmatched. The CDR3 DNA reads as TGCAGTGCAGAGGGATCTTGGACTAGCGGGGCGGAGACCCAGTACTTC. This gives the protein CSAEGSWTSGAETQYF.

This chain connects TRBV19 to TRBJ1-1; D gene ambiguous. V was trimmed by 4 bases and J by 8 bases, leaving 14 bases between them. Germline V gives CDR1 LNHDA, CDR2 SQIVND (reference sequence). This CDR3 comprises 13 residues. In nucleotides, the CDR3 is TGTGCCAGTAGTAATCCGGCGGCGAAAGAAGCTTTCTTT. Translation: CASSNPAAKEAFF. The full variable domain, with the rest looked up from reference TRBV19 and TRBJ1-1, is DGGITQSPKYLFRKEGQNVTLSCEQNLNHDAMYWYRQDPGQGLRLIYYSQIVNDFQKGDIAEGYSVSREKKESFPLTVTSAQKNPTAFYLCASSNPAAKEAFFGQGTRLTVV.

The table lists this clonotype with many counts. The CDR3 sequence is CASSLRGSRYEQFF. DNA of the CDR3: TGTGCCAGCAGTTTACGCGGGAGTAGGTATGAGCAGTTCTTC. V usage is TRBV27 and J usage is TRBJ2-1, with 7 bases fitting TRBD2. J was trimmed by 8 bases and V by 2 bases; bases with no gene match: 6. CDR1 and CDR2 (germline): MNHEY, SMNVEV (reference sequence). The CDR3 extends over 14 amino acids.

This clonotype was detected many times. The CDR3: CAISGTSTEAFF. DNA for the CDR3: TGTGCCATCAGTGGAACCAGCACTGAAGCTTTCTTT. The chain employs TRBV10-3 and TRBJ1-1; D ambiguous. Germline loops: CDR1 ENHRY, CDR2 SYGVKD. CDR3 size: 12 residues. The V end was cut by 4 bases, the J end by 4 bases, with 7 bases between.

This clonotype was seen many times. The V call is TRBV11-2, the J call TRBJ2-1, with D perhaps assigned TRBD1 or TRBD2 (5 bases each). Germline V lookup: CDR1 SGHAT, CDR2 FQNNGV. Deletions cut 5 bases from V and 6 bases from J, with 14 bases between. This CDR3 is built from 14 residues. In nucleotides, the CDR3 is TGTGCCAGCAGCCGCACCCGGGACGTCAATGAGCAGTTCTTC. Protein: CASSRTRDVNEQFF.

This clonotype was observed many times. This chain links TRBV2 with TRBJ2-2; 7 bases line up with TRBD1. V dropped 6 bases and J dropped 2; count of bases not matched to a gene: 3. Looked up from germline, CDR1 is SNHLY and CDR2 is FYNNEI. CDR3 length equals 14 residues. The CDR3 DNA reads as TGTGCCAGCAGGGGGACAGCCAACACCGGGGAGCTGTTTTTT. Translated: CASRGTANTGELFF.

This clonotype was seen many times. The chain links TRBV9 to TRBJ2-5, with no clear D. CDR1 is SGDLS and CDR2 is YYNGEE in the germline V gene. The CDR3 is made up of 14 amino acids. Trimming cost V 0 bases and J 5 bases, with 11 bases left between them. CDR3 DNA sequence: TGTGCCAGCAGCGTAGGACATGTGGTGGAGACCCAGTACTTC. It yields the protein CASSVGHVVETQYF.

The chain recombines TRBV27 with TRBJ2-1; either TRBD1 or TRBD2 may fit D (5 bases each). Germline V gene sequence: CDR1 MNHEY, CDR2 SMNVEV (reference sequence). The CDR3 spans 12 residues. The V and J ends lost 8 bases and 6 bases respectively, with 11 bases between them. The DNA for the CDR3 is TGTGCCAGCGTCGGGGCCGGCAATGAGCAGTTCTTC. This translates into CASVGAGNEQFF.